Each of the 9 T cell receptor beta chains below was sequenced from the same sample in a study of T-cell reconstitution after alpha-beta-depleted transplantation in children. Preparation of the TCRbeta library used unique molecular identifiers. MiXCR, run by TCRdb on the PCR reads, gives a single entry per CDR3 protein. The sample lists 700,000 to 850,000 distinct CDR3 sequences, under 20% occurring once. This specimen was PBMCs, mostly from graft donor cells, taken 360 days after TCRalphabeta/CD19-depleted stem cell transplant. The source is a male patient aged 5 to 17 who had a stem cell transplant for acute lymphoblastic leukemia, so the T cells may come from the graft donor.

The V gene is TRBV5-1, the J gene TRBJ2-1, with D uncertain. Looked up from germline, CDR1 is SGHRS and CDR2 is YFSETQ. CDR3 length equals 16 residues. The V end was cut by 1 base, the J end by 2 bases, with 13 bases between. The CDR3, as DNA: TGCGCCAGCAGCTTGATTTCGGGTCCCACCTACAATGAGCAGTTCTTC. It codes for CASSLISGPTYNEQFF.

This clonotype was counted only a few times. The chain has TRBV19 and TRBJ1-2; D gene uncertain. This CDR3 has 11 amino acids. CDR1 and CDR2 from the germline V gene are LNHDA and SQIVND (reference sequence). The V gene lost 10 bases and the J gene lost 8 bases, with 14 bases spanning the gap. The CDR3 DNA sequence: TGTGCCATACAGCATGGGAGGGGCTACACCTTC. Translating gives CAIQHGRGYTF.

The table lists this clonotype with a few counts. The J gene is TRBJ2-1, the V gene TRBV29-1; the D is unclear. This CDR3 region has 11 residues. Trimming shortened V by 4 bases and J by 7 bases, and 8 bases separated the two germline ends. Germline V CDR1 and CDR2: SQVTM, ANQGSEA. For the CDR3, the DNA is TGCAGCGTTGCGAAAGAGAATGAGCAGTTCTTC. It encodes CSVAKENEQFF.

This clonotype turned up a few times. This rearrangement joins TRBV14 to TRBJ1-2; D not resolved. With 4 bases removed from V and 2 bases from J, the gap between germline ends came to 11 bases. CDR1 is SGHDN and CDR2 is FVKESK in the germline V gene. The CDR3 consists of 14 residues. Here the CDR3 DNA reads TGTGCCAGCAGCCGGGCGTTGGGCAACTATGGCTACACCTTC. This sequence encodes CASSRALGNYGYTF.

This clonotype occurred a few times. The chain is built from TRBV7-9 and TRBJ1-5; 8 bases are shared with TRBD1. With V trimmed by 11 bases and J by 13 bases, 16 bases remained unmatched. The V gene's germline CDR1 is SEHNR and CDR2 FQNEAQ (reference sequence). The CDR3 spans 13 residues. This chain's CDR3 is CALSGQGGIVQHF. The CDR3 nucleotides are TGTGCCCTTAGCGGACAGGGAGGGATAGTTCAGCATTTT.

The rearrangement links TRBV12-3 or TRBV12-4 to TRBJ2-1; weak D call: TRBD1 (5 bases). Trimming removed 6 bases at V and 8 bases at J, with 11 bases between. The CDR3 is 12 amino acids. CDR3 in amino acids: CASSQGSHEQFF. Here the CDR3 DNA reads TGTGCCAGCAGCCAGGGTTCCCATGAGCAGTTCTTC.

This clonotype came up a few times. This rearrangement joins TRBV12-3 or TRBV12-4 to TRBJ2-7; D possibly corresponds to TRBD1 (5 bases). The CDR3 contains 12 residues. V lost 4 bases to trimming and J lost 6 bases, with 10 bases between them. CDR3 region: CASSSQGFEQYF. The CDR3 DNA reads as TGTGCCAGCAGTTCTCAGGGTTTCGAGCAGTACTTC.

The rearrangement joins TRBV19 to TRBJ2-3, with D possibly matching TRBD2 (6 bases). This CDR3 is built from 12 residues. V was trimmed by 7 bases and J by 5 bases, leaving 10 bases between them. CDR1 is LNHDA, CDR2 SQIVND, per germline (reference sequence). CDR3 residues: CASKFGRDTQYF. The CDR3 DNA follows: TGTGCCAGTAAGTTCGGGAGAGATACGCAGTATTTT.

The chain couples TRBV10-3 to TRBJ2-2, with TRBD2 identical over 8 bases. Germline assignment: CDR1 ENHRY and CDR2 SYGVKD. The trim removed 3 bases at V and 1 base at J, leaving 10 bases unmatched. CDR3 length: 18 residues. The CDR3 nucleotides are TGTGCCATCAGTGATCCCGGACTAGCAGATAAGAACACCGGGGAGCTGTTTTTT. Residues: CAISDPGLADKNTGELFF.